The 14 T cell receptor beta chains given below trace back to one sample, sequenced in a study of T cell clonality in common variable immunodeficiency. Study-level points and caveats: Fewer deletions and N-nucleotide insertions were reportedly seen in common variable immunodeficiency TCR beta sequences.

This table comes from immunoSEQ multiplex PCR, and its TCRdb copy is limited to in-frame clones, with some not included. The sample lists tens of thousands of clones, none appearing once, the ten largest making up around 30%. The antigens for these receptors are not known. Specimen: peripheral blood mononuclear cells. The receptors here all came from a human donor with common variable immunodeficiency.

Comment on this clone: The read ends 3 residues before the CDR3 terminus; that terminus is restored from the germline J gene. J is TRBJ2-5 and V is TRBV19, with 9 bases fitting TRBD2. Germline loops: CDR1 LNHDA, CDR2 SQIVND (reference sequence). The CDR3 sequence is 18 residues long. The trim removed 1 base at V and 4 bases at J, leaving 13 bases unmatched. CDR3 loop: CASSIGARGGGLGETQYF. CDR3 bases read: TGTGCCAGTAGTATAGGGGCACGCGGGGGGGGCCTTGGAGAGACC.

A word on this clone: The CDR3 is cut off 3 residues early in the read; its end comes from the germline J gene. The chain joins TRBV6-2 or TRBV6-3 to TRBJ2-1, with 9 bases fitting TRBD2. The CDR3 consists of 15 residues. With 7 bases clipped from V and 4 bases from J, the junction kept 8 bases outside the gene matches. CDR1 and CDR2 from the germline V gene are MNHEY and SVGEGT. CDR3 DNA, as far as it was read: TGTGCCAGCATCCGGGCAACTAGCGGGTACAATGAG. Protein: CASIRATSGYNE. The full CDR3 protein is CASIRATSGYNEQFF.

This clone was found many times. The read comes to an end 3 residues before the CDR3 does, leaving the germline J gene to fill in the end. J is TRBJ2-5 and V is TRBV30, with TRBD1 matching 10 bases. This CDR3 is built from 14 residues. V lost 7 bases to trimming and J lost 6 bases; unmatched junction nucleotides: 11. From germline, CDR1 is GTSNPN and CDR2 SVGIG (reference sequence). CDR3 region: CASNRDRGRQTQYF. The sequenced part of the CDR3 DNA is TGTGCCTCCAACCGGGACAGGGGACGGCAGACC.

This clone was seen more than once but under ten times. CDR3 protein: CASSRDRVAYEQYF. The CDR3 DNA, read in part, is TGTGCCAGCAGCCGGGACAGGGTGGCCTACGAG. The rearrangement joins TRBV2 to TRBJ2-7; 9 nucleotides match TRBD1. The missing CDR3 end, 3 residues past where the read stops, is filled in from the germline J gene. Germline V CDR1 and CDR2: SNHLY, FYNNEI. Trimming removed 6 bases from V and 2 bases from J; junction bases left unmatched: 5. CDR3 length: 14 amino acids.

CDR3 amino acids: CASSPGGGVGNTIYF. CDR3 DNA, as far as it was read: TGTGCCAGCAGCCCAGGGGGCGGCGTTGGAAACACC. The chain joins TRBV5-6 to TRBJ1-3; TRBD1 agrees at 8 bases. The read gets to within 3 residues of the CDR3 end, and the germline J gene fills in the rest. The CDR3 extends over 15 amino acids. With V trimmed by 4 bases and J by 3 bases, 6 bases remained unmatched. Germline V lookup: CDR1 SGHDT, CDR2 YYEEEE.

About this clone itself: The missing CDR3 end, 3 residues past where the read stops, is filled in from the germline J gene. V is TRBV11-2 and J is TRBJ2-5; the D gene is possibly TRBD1 (5 bases). This CDR3 has 13 residues. The germline V gene encodes CDR1 SGHAT and CDR2 FQNNGV. With 7 bases removed from V and 5 bases from J, the gap between germline ends came to 14 bases. The CDR3 protein is CASILGHDETQYF. Partial CDR3 DNA: TGTGCCAGCATCTTGGGGCATGATGAGACC.

This clone was recorded many times. The read falls 3 residues short of the CDR3 end, and the missing part is taken from the germline J gene. This chain connects TRBV7-3 to TRBJ1-1; weak D call: TRBD1 (5 bases). CDR1 is SGHTA and CDR2 is FQGTGA in the germline V gene. Trimming stripped 5 bases from V and 3 bases from J, with 13 bases between. The CDR3 totals 14 residues. CDR3: CASSLTGSYTEAFF. The sequenced part of the CDR3 DNA is TGTGCCAGCAGCCTCACAGGTTCCTACACTGAA.

The sample holds a few counts of this clone. The CDR3 end is not reached by the read, which stops 3 residues before it; the germline J gene fills it in. The rearrangement uses TRBV6-1 and TRBJ1-2, with D unclear. Germline V gives CDR1 MNHNS, CDR2 SASEGT. Trimming shortened V by 2 bases and J by 6 bases, and 13 bases separated the two germline ends. This CDR3 has 14 amino acids. The CDR3: CASSEFTGDDGYTF. The sequenced CDR3 bases are TGTGCCAGCAGTGAATTTACCGGTGATGATGGC.

Of note for this clone: The CDR3 end lies 3 residues beyond the end of the read and is filled in from the germline J gene. The V and J genes are TRBV7-9 and TRBJ1-4; 7 bases match TRBD1. V shed 4 bases and J 4 bases; nucleotides not matched to a gene: 6. The CDR3 has 15 residues. The germline V gene encodes CDR1 SEHNR and CDR2 FQNEAQ (reference sequence). The CDR3 DNA, read in part, is TGTGCCAGCAGCTCCGGGACAGTTGGTAATGAAAAA. Translating it yields CASSSGTVGNEK. The complete CDR3 protein is CASSSGTVGNEKLFF.

In its sample, this clone was seen a few times. CDR3 sequence reads: CASSDMGQGRSPLHF. Partial CDR3 DNA: TGTGCCAGCAGTGATATGGGACAGGGGCGGTCACCC. The rearrangement joins TRBV2 to TRBJ1-6; 10 bases fit TRBD1. The read ends 3 residues early relative to the CDR3; the germline J gene fills the gap. Germline V gene lookup returns CDR1 SNHLY and CDR2 FYNNEI. V lost 3 bases to trimming and J lost 10 bases; unmatched junction nucleotides: 6. There are 15 residues in the CDR3.

About this clone: The CDR3 goes on 3 residues after the read ends, and that part is filled in from the germline J gene. This rearrangement joins TRBV2 to TRBJ2-5, with a weak D call TRBD2 (5 bases). Germline CDR1 and CDR2: SNHLY and FYNNEI. The CDR3 has 16 amino acids. Trimming took off 5 bases at V and 1 base at J, with 17 bases between the two ends. The DNA read from the CDR3 is TGTGCCAGCAGTAACGGACTCTTCCCCCTCCAAGAGACC. Protein sequence: CASSNGLFPLQET. The complete CDR3 protein is CASSNGLFPLQETQYF.

This clone came up many times. The CDR3 extends 3 residues past the end of the read, so its final part is completed from the germline J gene. This chain uses TRBV19 with TRBJ2-2; D is possibly TRBD1 (6 bases). This CDR3 spans 17 amino acids. The V gene lost 0 bases and the J gene lost 7 bases, with 18 bases spanning the gap. Looked up from germline, CDR1 is LNHDA and CDR2 is SQIVND (reference sequence). The part of the CDR3 DNA that was read is TGTGCCAGTAGTATAGATAGCAGGGGAAATGCATTCGGGGAG. This sequence encodes CASSIDSRGNAFGE. The full CDR3 protein is CASSIDSRGNAFGELFF.

Notes on this clone: From the germline J gene comes the end of the CDR3, since the read stops 3 residues before it. The chain joins TRBV18 to TRBJ1-3; 7 nucleotides agree with TRBD1. The CDR3 spans 15 residues. With V trimmed by 3 bases and J by 0 bases, 2 bases remained unmatched. CDR1 is KGHSH, CDR2 LQKENI, per germline. CDR3 bases read: TGTGCCAGCTCACCCGGACAGGACTCTGGAAACACC. Its translation: CASSPGQDSGNT. The whole CDR3 is CASSPGQDSGNTIYF.

This clone occurred a few times. The sequence runs out 3 residues before the end of the CDR3; the remainder is reconstructed from the germline J gene. This chain joins TRBV7-8 and TRBJ1-6, with D tentatively TRBD1 (5 bases). Trimming shortened V by 5 bases and J by 4 bases, and 18 bases separated the two germline ends. CDR3 length: 17 residues. The germline CDR1 and CDR2 sequences are SGHVS and FQNEAQ. This CDR3 reads CASSPRGRGIYNSPLHF. The CDR3 bases that were read are TGTGCCAGCAGCCCAAGGGGCCGGGGGATTTATAATTCACCC.